The T cell receptor beta chain described here comes from a study of blood T cell repertoires in COVID-19. Background on the study: Italy, Spain and the United States were the sources of the convalescent and acute COVID-19 samples. The cDNA or gDNA used as material had been derived from T cells, B-cell-depleted T cells, or PBMCs.

Under the authors' procedure: Amplification from reference gene primers served as the basis for estimated nucleated cell counts. Generated by immunoSEQ multiplex PCR, the TCRdb table keeps only in-frame clones and is missing some. The D gene and trimming were derived from the DNA, and the V and J assignments and clone size from that table. The sample holds over 250,000 clones, about 90% seen once. Deletions cut 6 bases from V and 3 bases from J, with 5 bases between. Germline CDR1 and CDR2: MNHEY and SVGAGI. This CDR3 comprises 11 residues. This clone was observed once. The chain recombines TRBV6-5 with TRBJ1-2; D uncertain. The specimen sequenced was peripheral blood. The source is a woman in her thirties or forties who had recovered from COVID-19. CDR3 in amino acids: CASRSDYGYTF. Here the CDR3 DNA reads TGTGCCAGCAGATCCGACTATGGCTACACCTTC.